A single sample gave rise to the 18 T cell receptor beta chains below, sequenced in a study of shared clonotypes between healthy human individuals. TCRdb's table, derived via immunoSEQ multiplex PCR, lists solely in-frame clones and lacks some. The profile shows about half a million clones, 70% to 80% of them singletons. Source material: PBMCs. These receptors all stem from a woman aged 40 to 49 in good health. Some clones in this sample may be carry-over from other donors' samples.

The V and J genes are TRBV27 and TRBJ1-2, with 10 bases aligning to TRBD1. V lost 7 bases and J lost 2; bases outside the gene matches: 7. The CDR3 covers 15 residues. Germline V gene lookup returns CDR1 MNHEY and CDR2 SMNVEV (reference sequence). CDR3 sequence: CASIPRQGANYGYTF. The CDR3 region has the DNA TGTGCCAGCATCCCGCGACAGGGGGCAAACTATGGCTACACCTTC.

The chain has TRBV6-1 and TRBJ1-5; D ambiguous. From germline, CDR1 is MNHNS and CDR2 SASEGT. V was clipped by 3 bases and J by 3 bases, with 15 bases between them. This CDR3 has 16 residues. The chain's CDR3 is CASSEIPAGLNQPQHF. The DNA of the CDR3 is TGTGCCAGCAGTGAGATCCCCGCAGGACTCAATCAGCCCCAGCATTTT.

CDR3 sequence (DNA): TGCGCCAGCAGCCAACGTGGGGGGACCGGGGAGCTGTTTTTT. Its translation is CASSQRGGTGELFF. The chain is built from TRBV4-1 and TRBJ2-2, with D tentatively TRBD2 (6 bases). This CDR3 is built from 14 residues. Trimming removed 2 bases at V and 5 bases at J, with 9 bases between. CDR1 and CDR2 from the germline V gene are MGHRA and YSYEKL.

This rearrangement joins TRBV19 to TRBJ2-3; D is unclear. The CDR3 is 14 residues long. Trimming shortened V by 5 bases and J by 0 bases, and 9 bases separated the two germline ends. Germline V gene sequence: CDR1 LNHDA, CDR2 SQIVND (reference sequence). In DNA, the CDR3 is TGTGCCAGTAGTGGTCTGGGAAGCACAGATACGCAGTATTTT. Translated: CASSGLGSTDTQYF.

J is TRBJ1-6 and V is TRBV5-6; the D gene is possibly TRBD1 (6 bases). This CDR3 has 13 amino acids. V lost 4 bases to trimming and J lost 10 bases, with 12 bases between them. Per the germline V gene, CDR1 is SGHDT and CDR2 is YYEEEE. CDR3: CASSHSGASPLHF. The DNA of the CDR3 is TGTGCCAGCAGCCACTCAGGGGCCTCACCCCTCCACTTT.

In nucleotides, the CDR3 is TGCGCCAGCAGCGTTGATCTTAACTATGGCTACACCTTC. Protein product: CASSVDLNYGYTF. This chain joins TRBV5-1 and TRBJ1-2, with unresolved D. The CDR3 sequence is 13 residues long. Trimming stripped 4 bases from V and 1 base from J, with 8 bases between. Germline loops: CDR1 SGHRS, CDR2 YFSETQ. Full variable domain (missing parts from reference TRBV5-1 and TRBJ1-2): KAGVTQTPRYLIKTRGQQVTLSCSPISGHRSVSWYQQTPGQGLQFLFEYFSETQRNKGNFPGRFSGRQFSNSRSEMNVSTLELGDSALYLCASSVDLNYGYTFGSGTRLTVV.

The chain uses TRBV18 and TRBJ2-5, with TRBD2 as a possible D gene (6 bases). Germline lookup yields CDR1 KGHSH and CDR2 LQKENI. The CDR3 length is 16 residues. V was clipped by 3 bases and J by 4 bases, with 18 bases between them. This CDR3 reads CASSPFERTGGETQYF. CDR3 DNA sequence: TGTGCCAGCTCACCTTTCGAGCGGACCGGGGGAGAGACCCAGTACTTC. The full variable domain, completed using reference TRBV18 and TRBJ2-5, is NAGVMQNPRHLVRRRGQEARLRCSPMKGHSHVYWYRQLPEEGLKFMVYLQKENIIDESGMPKERFSAEFPKEGPSILRIQQVVRGDSAAYFCASSPFERTGGETQYFGPGTRLLVL.

A single count supports this clone. This chain connects TRBV20-1 to TRBJ2-5, with unresolved D. V lost 8 bases and J lost 5, with 6 bases in between. Per the germline V gene, CDR1 is DFQATT and CDR2 is SNEGSKA (reference sequence). This CDR3 has 9 residues. The CDR3 DNA sequence: TGCAGTCCCCCCGAGACCCAGTACTTC. Its translation is CSPPETQYF.

The chain couples TRBV10-3 to TRBJ1-2; tentatively, D is TRBD1 (5 bases). V shed 3 bases and J shed 7 bases, with 15 bases lying between them. The germline V gene encodes CDR1 ENHRY and CDR2 SYGVKD. This CDR3 is 14 amino acids long. The CDR3 spells CAISDGRGSVGYTF. Written as DNA, the CDR3 is TGTGCCATCAGTGATGGCCGGGGGTCGGTTGGCTACACCTTC.

V and J are TRBV27 and TRBJ2-3; D call uncertain. The CDR3 is 14 residues long. V was trimmed by 0 bases and J by 4 bases, leaving 8 bases between them. The germline gives CDR1 MNHEY, CDR2 SMNVEV (reference sequence). CDR3 nucleotides: TGTGCCAGCAGTTTATCTCGGTGGTCAGATACGCAGTATTTT. Amino acids: CASSLSRWSDTQYF.

This sequence joins TRBV2 and TRBJ2-3, with D perhaps TRBD2 (6 bases). CDR1 and CDR2 from the germline V gene are SNHLY and FYNNEI. The CDR3 extends over 15 amino acids. Trimming left V 5 bases short and J 0 bases short, with 12 bases between. The CDR3 nucleotides are TGTGCCAGCAGTCAAGGGAGCGGGAGCACAGATACGCAGTATTTT. This sequence encodes CASSQGSGSTDTQYF. The full variable domain, in which reference TRBV2 and TRBJ2-3 provide the parts outside the CDR3, is EPEVTQTPSHQVTQMGQEVILRCVPISNHLYFYWYRQILGQKVEFLVSFYNNEISEKSEIFDDQFSVERPDGSNFTLKIRSTKLEDSAMYFCASSQGSGSTDTQYFGPGTRLTVL.

Comment on this clone: A far more abundant clone sits one base away, making this likely a read error. This rearrangement joins TRBV18 to TRBJ2-5; D is unresolved. Trimming pared 0 bases from V and 1 base from J, leaving 3 bases between. The CDR3 covers 13 residues. CDR1 is KGHSH and CDR2 is LQKENI in the germline V gene. The CDR3 loop is CASSPPPQETQYF. CDR3 nucleotides: TGTGCCAGCTCACCACCTCCCCAAGAGACCCAGTACTTC.

V gene TRBV7-6 combines with J gene TRBJ1-4; D gene unclear. V lost 0 bases and J 0 bases, leaving 8 bases between the germline ends. This CDR3 has 16 residues. Germline lookup yields CDR1 SGHVS and CDR2 FNYEAQ. CDR3 sequence: CASSLAGPTTNEKLFF. For the CDR3, the DNA is TGTGCCAGCAGCTTAGCCGGACCAACAACTAATGAAAAACTGTTTTTT.

J is TRBJ1-1 and V is TRBV11-2, with 8 bases aligning to TRBD1. CDR1 SGHAT and CDR2 FQNNGV come from the germline V gene. The CDR3 totals 15 residues. V lost 9 bases, J lost 1 base, and 10 bases stayed unmatched. DNA for the CDR3: TGTGCCAGTGGTCCCGGACAGGGACCGAACACTGAAGCTTTCTTT. Translating it yields CASGPGQGPNTEAFF.

A single count supports this clone. The chain is built from TRBV19 and TRBJ2-3; 7 bases are a match to TRBD2. V lost 3 bases, J lost 4 bases, and 10 bases stayed unmatched. Germline V gene sequence: CDR1 LNHDA, CDR2 SQIVND (reference sequence). The CDR3 is 16 amino acids. This chain's CDR3 is CASSIGGSRDPDTQYF. In DNA, the CDR3 is TGTGCCAGTAGTATCGGCGGGAGTCGGGACCCAGATACGCAGTATTTT.

The gene calls are TRBV7-9 and TRBJ1-4; a weak D match, TRBD1 (6 bases). This CDR3 is 15 amino acids long. Per the germline V gene, CDR1 is SEHNR and CDR2 is FQNEAQ (reference sequence). Trimming pared 5 bases from V and 7 bases from J, leaving 17 bases between. CDR3 bases: TGTGCCAGCAGCCGACGAGCAGGGGCCGGTGAAAAACTGTTTTTT. Its protein product is CASSRRAGAGEKLFF.

V and J are TRBV7-2 and TRBJ2-1, with no clear D. The CDR3 covers 13 residues. The ends were cut back, 3 bases at V and 4 bases at J, with 7 bases in the middle. Germline values: CDR1 SGHTA, CDR2 FQGNSA. CDR3 residues: CASSLTPYNEQFF. DNA for the CDR3: TGTGCCAGCAGCTTGACACCTTACAATGAGCAGTTCTTC. Together with reference TRBV7-2 and TRBJ2-1, the CDR3 gives the full variable domain: GAGVSQSPSNKVTEKGKDVELRCDPISGHTALYWYRQSLGQGLEFLIYFQGNSAPDKSGLPSDRFSAERTGGSVSTLTIQRTQQEDSAVYLCASSLTPYNEQFFGPGTRLTVL.

V is TRBV10-3 and J is TRBJ1-5; D might be TRBD1 (6 bases). Trimming took off 5 bases at V and 5 bases at J, with 10 bases between the two ends. CDR3 size: 13 residues. Germline values: CDR1 ENHRY, CDR2 SYGVKD. In nucleotides, the CDR3 is TGTGCCATCAGTCCGGACAGAGATCAGCCCCAGCATTTT. Protein sequence: CAISPDRDQPQHF.